A single count supports the clone carrying this T cell receptor (beta chain). This sample stems from a study of blood T cell repertoires in COVID-19. Study-wide context: From the United States, Italy and Spain came samples of acute and convalescent COVID-19. PBMCs, B-cell-depleted T cells, or T cells were the source of the cDNA or gDNA that made up the material.

V lost 5 bases and J lost 2; bases outside the gene matches: 12. CDR3 size: 16 residues. Looked up from germline, CDR1 is MNHEY and CDR2 is SMNVEV (reference sequence). The authors' processing: Reference gene primer amplification gave estimated nucleated cell counts. Profiling relied on immunoSEQ multiplex PCR, and the TCRdb table lists in-frame clones only, not all of them. V and J calls and clone size are given by that table; D and trimming were obtained from the DNA. The data show 55,000 to 70,000 clones, with around nine tenths seen just once and more than 0.9% held by the top ten. The sequence derives from a man in his 70s with acute or convalescent COVID-19. The sequenced sample consisted of peripheral blood. The rearrangement uses TRBV27 and TRBJ2-7; 7 bases align to TRBD2. The CDR3 region is CASSLNFGLGAYEQYF. The CDR3 coding sequence is TGTGCCAGCAGTCTCAACTTTGGACTAGGGGCCTACGAGCAGTACTTC.